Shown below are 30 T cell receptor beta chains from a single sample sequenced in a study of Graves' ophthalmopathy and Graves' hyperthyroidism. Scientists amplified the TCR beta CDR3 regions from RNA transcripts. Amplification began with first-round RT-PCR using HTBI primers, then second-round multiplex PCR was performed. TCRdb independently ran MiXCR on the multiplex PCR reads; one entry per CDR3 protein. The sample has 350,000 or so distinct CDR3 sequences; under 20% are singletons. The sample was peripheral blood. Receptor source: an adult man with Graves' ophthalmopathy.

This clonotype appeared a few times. The CDR3 loop reads CASSRRGSEETQYF. As DNA, the CDR3 is TGTGCCAGCAGCCGGCGGGGGTCGGAAGAGACCCAGTACTTC. V usage is TRBV3-1 and J usage is TRBJ2-5; 7 positions match TRBD2. CDR1 and CDR2 (germline): LGHDT, YNNKEL (reference sequence). The CDR3 is 14 amino acids. V gave up 4 bases and J gave up 3 bases; unmatched junction bases: 5.

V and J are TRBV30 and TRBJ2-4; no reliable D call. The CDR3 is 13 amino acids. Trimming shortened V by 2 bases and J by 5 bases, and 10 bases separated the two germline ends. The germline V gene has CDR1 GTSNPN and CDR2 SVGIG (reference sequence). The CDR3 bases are TGTGCCTGGAGTCCCACGAGTCAAAACATTCAGTACTTC. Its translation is CAWSPTSQNIQYF.

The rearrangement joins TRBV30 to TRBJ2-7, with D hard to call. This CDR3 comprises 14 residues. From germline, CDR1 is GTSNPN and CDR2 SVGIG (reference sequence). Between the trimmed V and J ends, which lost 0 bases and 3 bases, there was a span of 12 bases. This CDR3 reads CAWSVSRQDYEQYF. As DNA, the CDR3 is TGTGCCTGGAGTGTATCTAGGCAGGACTACGAGCAGTACTTC.

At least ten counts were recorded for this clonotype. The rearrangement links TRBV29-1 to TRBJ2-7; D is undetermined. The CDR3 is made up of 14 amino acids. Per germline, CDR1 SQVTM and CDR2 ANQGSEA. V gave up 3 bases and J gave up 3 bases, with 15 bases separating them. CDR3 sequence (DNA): TGCAGCGTTGAGATTTTGGGGATTGACTACGAGCAGTACTTC. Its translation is CSVEILGIDYEQYF.

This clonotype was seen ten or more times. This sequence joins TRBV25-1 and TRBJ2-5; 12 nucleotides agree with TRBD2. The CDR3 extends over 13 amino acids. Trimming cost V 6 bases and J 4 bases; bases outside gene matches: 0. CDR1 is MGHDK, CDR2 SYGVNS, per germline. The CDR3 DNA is TGTGCCAGCAGGACTAGCGGGGGAGAGACCCAGTACTTC. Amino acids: CASRTSGGETQYF.

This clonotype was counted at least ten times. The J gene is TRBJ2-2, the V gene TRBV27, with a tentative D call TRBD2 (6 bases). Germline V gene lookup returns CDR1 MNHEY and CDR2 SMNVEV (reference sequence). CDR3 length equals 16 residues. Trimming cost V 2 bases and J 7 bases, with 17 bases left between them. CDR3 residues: CASSLAGIPLGGELFF. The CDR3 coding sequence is TGTGCCAGCAGTTTAGCGGGGATACCCCTCGGCGGGGAGCTGTTTTTT.

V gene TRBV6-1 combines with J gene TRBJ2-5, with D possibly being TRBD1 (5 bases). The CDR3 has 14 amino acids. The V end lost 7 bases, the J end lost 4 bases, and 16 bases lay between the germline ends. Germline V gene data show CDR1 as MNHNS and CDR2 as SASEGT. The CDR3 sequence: CASTKGMLGETQYF. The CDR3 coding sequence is TGTGCCAGCACTAAGGGGATGTTGGGAGAGACCCAGTACTTC.

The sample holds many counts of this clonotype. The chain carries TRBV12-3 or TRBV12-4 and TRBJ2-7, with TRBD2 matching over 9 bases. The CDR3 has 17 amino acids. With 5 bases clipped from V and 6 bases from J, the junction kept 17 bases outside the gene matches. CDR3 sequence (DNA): TGTGCCAGCAGTCCCCGGGTAGCGGGAGCCCCCTCCCGCGAGCAGTACTTC. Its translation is CASSPRVAGAPSREQYF.

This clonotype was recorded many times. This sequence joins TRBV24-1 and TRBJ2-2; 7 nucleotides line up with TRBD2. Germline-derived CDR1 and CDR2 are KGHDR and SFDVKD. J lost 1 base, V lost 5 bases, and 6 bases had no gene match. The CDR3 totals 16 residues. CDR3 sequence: CATSASGALNTGELFF. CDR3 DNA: TGTGCCACCAGTGCAAGCGGGGCGCTGAACACCGGGGAGCTGTTTTTT.

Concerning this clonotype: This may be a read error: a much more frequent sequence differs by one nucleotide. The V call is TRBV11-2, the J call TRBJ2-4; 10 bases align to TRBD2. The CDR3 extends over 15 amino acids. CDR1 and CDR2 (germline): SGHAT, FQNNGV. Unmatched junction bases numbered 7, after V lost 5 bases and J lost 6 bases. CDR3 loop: CASSRASGRRNIQYF. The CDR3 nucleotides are TGTGCCAGCAGCCGGGCTAGCGGGAGAAGAAACATTCAGTACTTC.

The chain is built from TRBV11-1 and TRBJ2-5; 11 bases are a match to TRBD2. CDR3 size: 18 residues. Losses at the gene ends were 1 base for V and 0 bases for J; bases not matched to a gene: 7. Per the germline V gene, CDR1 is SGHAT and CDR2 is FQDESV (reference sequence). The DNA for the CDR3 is TGTGCCAGCAGCTTAGGACGGGGACTAGCGGCGAACCAAGAGACCCAGTACTTC. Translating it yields CASSLGRGLAANQETQYF.

The CDR3 region has the DNA TGTGCCACCAGCCTAGCGGGAGGGCCGGTAGCAGAGACCCAGTACTTC. Amino acid sequence: CATSLAGGPVAETQYF. The chain couples TRBV15 to TRBJ2-5, with 12 bases that match TRBD2. The V and J ends lost 5 bases and 4 bases, in that order; junction bases with no gene match: 8. Germline values: CDR1 LNHNV, CDR2 YYDKDF (reference sequence). This CDR3 comprises 16 residues. The whole variable domain, remainder taken from reference TRBV15 and TRBJ2-5, is DAMVIQNPRYQVTQFGKPVTLSCSQTLNHNVMYWYQQKSSQAPKLLFHYYDKDFNNEADTPDNFQSRRPNTSFCFLDIRSPGLGDTAMYLCATSLAGGPVAETQYFGPGTRLLVL.

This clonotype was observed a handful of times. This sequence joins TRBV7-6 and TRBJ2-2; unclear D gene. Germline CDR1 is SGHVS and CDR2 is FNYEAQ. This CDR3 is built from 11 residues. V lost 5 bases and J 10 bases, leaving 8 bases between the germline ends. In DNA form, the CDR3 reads TGTGCCAGCAGCGCCGAAATGGAGCTGTTTTTT. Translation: CASSAEMELFF.

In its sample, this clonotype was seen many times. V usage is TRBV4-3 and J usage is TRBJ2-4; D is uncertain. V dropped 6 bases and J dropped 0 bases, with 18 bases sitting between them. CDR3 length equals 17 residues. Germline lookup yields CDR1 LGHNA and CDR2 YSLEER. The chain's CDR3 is CASSHLLGPLAKNIQYF. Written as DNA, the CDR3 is TGCGCCAGCAGTCACCTCCTCGGGCCGCTAGCCAAAAACATTCAGTACTTC.

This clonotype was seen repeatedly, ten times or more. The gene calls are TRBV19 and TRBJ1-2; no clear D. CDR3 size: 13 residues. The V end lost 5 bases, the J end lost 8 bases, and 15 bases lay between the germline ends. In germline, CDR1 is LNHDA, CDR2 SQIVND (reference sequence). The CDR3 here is CASSLDRESGYTF. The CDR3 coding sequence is TGTGCCAGTAGTCTTGACCGGGAAAGCGGCTACACCTTC.

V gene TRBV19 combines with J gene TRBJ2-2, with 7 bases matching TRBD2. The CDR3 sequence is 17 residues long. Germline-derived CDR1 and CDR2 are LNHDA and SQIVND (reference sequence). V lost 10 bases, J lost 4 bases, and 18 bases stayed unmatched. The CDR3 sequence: CATYPNPGGGCTGELFF. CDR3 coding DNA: TGTGCCACATACCCCAACCCGGGGGGTGGATGCACCGGGGAGCTGTTTTTT.

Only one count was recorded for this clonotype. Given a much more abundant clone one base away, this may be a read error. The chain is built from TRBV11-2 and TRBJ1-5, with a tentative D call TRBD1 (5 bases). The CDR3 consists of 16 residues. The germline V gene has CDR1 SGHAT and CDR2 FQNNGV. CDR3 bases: TGTGCCAGCAGCCCATGGGACGGGGGAGGCAATCAGCTCCAGCATTTT. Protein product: CASSPWDGGGNQLQHF.

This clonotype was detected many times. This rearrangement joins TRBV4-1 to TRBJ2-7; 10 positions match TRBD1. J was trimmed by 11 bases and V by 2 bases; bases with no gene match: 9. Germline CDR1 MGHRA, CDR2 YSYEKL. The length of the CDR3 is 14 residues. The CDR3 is CASSQTGTGALEYF. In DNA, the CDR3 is TGCGCCAGCAGCCAAACCGGGACAGGGGCACTGGAGTACTTC.

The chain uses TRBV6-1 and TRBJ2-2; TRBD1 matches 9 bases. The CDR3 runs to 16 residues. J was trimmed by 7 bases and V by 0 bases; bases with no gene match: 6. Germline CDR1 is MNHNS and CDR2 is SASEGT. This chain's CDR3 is CASSEAPGQGHGELFF. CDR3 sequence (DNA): TGTGCCAGCAGTGAAGCTCCGGGACAGGGCCACGGGGAGCTGTTTTTT.

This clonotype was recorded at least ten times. CDR3 DNA: TGTGCCAGCAGCTCGACCTTATTGACAGAGAACACTGAAGCTTTCTTT. This sequence encodes CASSSTLLTENTEAFF. The chain joins TRBV11-1 to TRBJ1-1; D is perhaps TRBD1 (5 bases). Trimming removed 4 bases at V and 1 base at J, with 16 bases between. Germline V gene sequence: CDR1 SGHAT, CDR2 FQDESV (reference sequence). CDR3 length: 16 amino acids. The entire variable domain, with the rest obtained from reference TRBV11-1 and TRBJ1-1, is as follows: EAEVAQSPRYKITEKSQAVAFWCDPISGHATLYWYRQILGQGPELLVQFQDESVVDDSQLPKDRFSAERLKGVDSTLKIQPAELGDSAMYLCASSSTLLTENTEAFFGQGTRLTVV.

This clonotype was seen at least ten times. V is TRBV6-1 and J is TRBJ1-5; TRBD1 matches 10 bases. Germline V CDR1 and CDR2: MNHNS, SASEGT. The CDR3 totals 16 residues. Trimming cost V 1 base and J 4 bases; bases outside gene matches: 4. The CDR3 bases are TGTGCCAGCAGTGAAGGGGGACAGGGGCGGAATCAGCCCCAGCATTTT. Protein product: CASSEGGQGRNQPQHF.

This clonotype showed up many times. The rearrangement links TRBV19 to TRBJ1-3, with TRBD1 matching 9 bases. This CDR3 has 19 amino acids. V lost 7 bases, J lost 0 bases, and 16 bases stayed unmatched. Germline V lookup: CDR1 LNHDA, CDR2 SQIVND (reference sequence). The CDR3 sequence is CASTQERPGQGRSGNTIYF. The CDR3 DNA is TGTGCCAGTACCCAGGAGAGACCGGGACAGGGACGCTCTGGAAACACCATATATTTT.

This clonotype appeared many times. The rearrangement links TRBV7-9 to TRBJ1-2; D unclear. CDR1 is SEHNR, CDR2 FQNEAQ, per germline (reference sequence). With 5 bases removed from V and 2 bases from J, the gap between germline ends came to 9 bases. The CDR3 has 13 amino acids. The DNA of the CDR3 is TGTGCCAGCAGCCAAAATAAGAACTATGGCTACACCTTC. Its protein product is CASSQNKNYGYTF.

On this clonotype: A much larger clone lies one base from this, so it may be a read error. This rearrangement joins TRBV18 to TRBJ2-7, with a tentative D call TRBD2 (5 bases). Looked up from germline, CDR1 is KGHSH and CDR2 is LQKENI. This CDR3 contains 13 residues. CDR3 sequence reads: CASSPEAAYGQYF. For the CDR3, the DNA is TGTGCCAGCTCACCTGAAGCGGCCTACGGGCAGTACTTC.

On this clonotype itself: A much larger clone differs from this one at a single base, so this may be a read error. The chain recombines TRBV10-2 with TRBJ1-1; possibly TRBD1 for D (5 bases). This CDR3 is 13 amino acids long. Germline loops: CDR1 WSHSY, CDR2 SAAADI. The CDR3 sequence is CASSDRVSTEDFF. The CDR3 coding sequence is TGCGCCAGCAGTGACAGGGTTAGCACTGAAGATTTCTTT.

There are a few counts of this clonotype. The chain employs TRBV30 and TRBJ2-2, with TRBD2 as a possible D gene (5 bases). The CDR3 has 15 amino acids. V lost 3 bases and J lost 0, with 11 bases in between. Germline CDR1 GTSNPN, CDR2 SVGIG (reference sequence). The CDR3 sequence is CAWRSGRTNTGELFF. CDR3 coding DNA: TGTGCCTGGAGGAGCGGACGGACGAACACCGGGGAGCTGTTTTTT.

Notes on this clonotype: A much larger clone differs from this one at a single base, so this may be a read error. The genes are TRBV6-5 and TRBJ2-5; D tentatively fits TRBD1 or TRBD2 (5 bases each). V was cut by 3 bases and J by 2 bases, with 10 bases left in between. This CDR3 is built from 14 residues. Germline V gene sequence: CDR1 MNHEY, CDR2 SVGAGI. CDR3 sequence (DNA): TGTGCCAGCAGTTATGTGGGGGTTCAAGAGACCCAGTACTTC. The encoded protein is CASSYVGVQETQYF.

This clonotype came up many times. This CDR3 is CASSLGDEQYF. The DNA for the CDR3 is TGTGCCAGCAGCTTAGGGGACGAGCAGTACTTC. This sequence joins TRBV7-2 and TRBJ2-7; no definite D call. This CDR3 region has 11 residues. Looked up from germline, CDR1 is SGHTA and CDR2 is FQGNSA. With 1 base removed from V and 5 bases from J, the gap between germline ends came to 3 bases.

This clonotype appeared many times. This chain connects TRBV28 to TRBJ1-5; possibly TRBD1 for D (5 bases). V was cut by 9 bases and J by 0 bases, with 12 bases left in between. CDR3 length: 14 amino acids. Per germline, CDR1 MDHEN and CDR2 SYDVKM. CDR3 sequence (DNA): TGTGCCAGTGGGACGGTTTATAGCAATCAGCCCCAGCATTTT. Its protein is CASGTVYSNQPQHF.

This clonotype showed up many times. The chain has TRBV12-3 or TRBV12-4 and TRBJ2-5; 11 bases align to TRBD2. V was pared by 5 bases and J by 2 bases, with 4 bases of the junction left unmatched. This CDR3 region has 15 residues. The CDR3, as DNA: TGTGCCAGCAGTGGTAGCGGGGGGGAACAAGAGACCCAGTACTTC. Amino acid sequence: CASSGSGGEQETQYF.